This entry features one TCR beta chain sequence. Its target is not known. The source of the sample is a study of graft-versus-host responses after intestinal transplantation. Study in general: Multivisceral, liver-intestinal, or isolated intestinal grafts were transplanted into recipients.

Profiling relied on immunoSEQ multiplex PCR, and the TCRdb table lists in-frame clones only, not all of them. The sample lists around 100,000 clones, roughly 93% seen once, with more than 0.95% in the top ten. Study conclusions and caveats: Elevated graft-versus-host to host-versus-graft clonal ratios in allografts were recorded for patients with graft-donor T cell macrochimerism. Recipient-marrow GvH clones were detected, some having first appeared in ileum or blood.

V was clipped by 1 base and J by 3 bases, with 19 bases between them. The CDR3 loop spans 17 amino acids. CDR1 SEHNR and CDR2 FQNEAQ come from the germline V gene (reference sequence). The V gene is TRBV7-9, the J gene TRBJ2-7, with D perhaps TRBD2 (6 bases). The starting material was unstimulated CD8+ T cells sorted from spleen or lymph node cells, obtained before intestinal transplant. This clonotype was obtained from a human donor who received an intestinal transplant. The chain's CDR3 is CASSLGGLSDPLYEQYF. In DNA form, the CDR3 reads TGTGCCAGCAGCTTAGGGGGACTCAGCGATCCCCTCTACGAGCAGTACTTC.